Each of the 8 T cell receptor beta chains below was sequenced from the same sample in a study of T cells after yellow fever vaccination. MiXCR, run by TCRdb on the 5' RACE reads, gives a single entry per CDR3 protein. The sample contains more than 120,000 distinct CDR3 sequences, approximately 7.7% of which appear only once. Sequences were derived from CD4+ T cells sorted from PBMCs, sampled 5 days after the yellow fever booster vaccination. These receptor sequences come from a man aged 25 to 40 who received the YFV17D yellow fever vaccine.

This chain joins TRBV23-1 and TRBJ2-7; unclear D gene. TRBV23-1 is reported as an ORF; its role is uncertain. The V gene lost 2 bases and the J gene lost 2 bases, with 10 bases spanning the gap. The CDR3 length is 14 residues. The CDR3 DNA is TGCGCCAGCAGTCAAAGGACGGATGCCTACGAGCAGTACTTC. This gives the protein CASSQRTDAYEQYF.

This clonotype came up a few times. One junction end disagrees with the germline gene, perhaps due to a read error. The chain combines TRBV7-7 with TRBJ2-2; the D gene could be TRBD1 or TRBD2 (5 bases each). Germline CDR1 SSHAT, CDR2 FNYEAQ (reference sequence). There are 16 residues in the CDR3. As DNA, the CDR3 is TGTGCTAGCAGCCCCGGGGCTCACACGAGCACCGGGGAGCTGTTTTTT. Translating it yields CASSPGAHTSTGELFF.

Ten or more counts support this clonotype. J is TRBJ1-2 and V is TRBV5-6, with 8 bases aligning to TRBD1. CDR1 is SGHDT and CDR2 is YYEEEE in the germline V gene. The CDR3 runs 12 residues. Unmatched junction bases numbered 5, after V lost 5 bases and J lost 8 bases. The CDR3 sequence is CASRGQGHGYTF. For the CDR3, the DNA is TGTGCCAGCAGAGGACAGGGCCACGGCTACACCTTC.

Regarding this clonotype: Its ends do not fully match the called genes, so a read error is possible. The V call is TRBV7-7, the J call TRBJ2-5, with 8 bases lining up with TRBD2. Germline CDR1 and CDR2: SSHAT and FNYEAQ (reference sequence). The CDR3 has 14 residues. The chain's CDR3 is CASSLNGRAETQYF. CDR3 DNA: TGTGCTAGCAGCTTGAACGGGAGGGCCGAGACCCAGTACTTC.

This clonotype occurred many times. The chain uses TRBV20-1 and TRBJ2-7; a weak D match, TRBD1 (5 bases). Deletions cut 0 bases from V and 5 bases from J, with 17 bases between. This CDR3 spans 15 amino acids. From germline, CDR1 is DFQATT and CDR2 SNEGSKA (reference sequence). The DNA of the CDR3 is TGCAGTGCTAGAGAAGGCGGACAAAGAAAAAACGAGCAGTACTTC. It encodes CSAREGGQRKNEQYF.

This clonotype appeared many times. This chain uses TRBV12-3 or TRBV12-4 with TRBJ2-4; D unresolved. CDR3 size: 13 residues. The germline V and J ends were trimmed by 3 bases and 6 bases, with 9 bases remaining between them. DNA of the CDR3: TGTGCCAGCAGTTTCGATGGAGCAAACATTCAGTACTTC. It yields the protein CASSFDGANIQYF.

This clonotype was recorded at least ten times. The chain uses TRBV3-1 and TRBJ2-2; possibly TRBD1 for D (6 bases). Trimming removed 5 bases from V and 1 base from J, with 8 bases in between. The CDR3 sequence is 14 residues long. Germline CDR1 reads LGHDT; CDR2 reads YNNKEL (reference sequence). The CDR3 sequence: CASSLQGNTGELFF. CDR3 DNA: TGTGCCAGCAGCTTACAGGGGAACACCGGGGAGCTGTTTTTT.

The genes are TRBV12-3 or TRBV12-4 and TRBJ2-1; TRBD2 agrees at 13 bases. V lost 7 bases, J lost 2 bases, and 11 bases stayed unmatched. The CDR3 is 18 amino acids. CDR3: CASNSGTSGMGTYNEQFF. DNA for the CDR3: TGTGCCAGCAATTCCGGGACTAGCGGGATGGGCACCTACAATGAGCAGTTCTTC.